This T cell receptor (beta chain) is from a study of blood T cell repertoires in COVID-19. The wider study: Material from acute and convalescent COVID-19 was sourced from the United States, Italy and Spain.

From germline, CDR1 is MNHNS and CDR2 SASEGT. The CDR3 is 14 residues long. The germline V and J ends were trimmed by 2 bases and 2 bases, with 10 bases remaining between them. Seattle's enrolled individuals joined amid active infection and were then monitored longitudinally. The data were produced by immunoSEQ multiplex PCR, yet TCRdb's version contains in-frame clones alone and is incomplete. The sample has fewer than 300,000 clones, approximately 84% seen once. The chain recombines TRBV6-1 with TRBJ2-7; a weak D match, TRBD1 (5 bases). The clonotype was recovered from a human donor with COVID-19, enrolled during active disease. The donor label of this sample is uncertain. Source material: peripheral blood. The CDR3 DNA reads as TGTGCCAGCAGTGAATTGGCAGGGCCCTACGAGCAGTACTTC. Translating it yields CASSELAGPYEQYF.